Below are 30 T cell receptor beta chains sequenced from a single sample in a study of cytomegalovirus exposure and HLA in healthy donors. Libraries were prepared by immunoSEQ multiplex PCR; TCRdb keeps only in-frame clonotypes and omits some of them. Here the sample spans around 150,000 clones, around 92% being singletons. Source material: PBMCs. The origin of the receptors is a woman aged 18-35 years in good health and CMV-seropositive.

V is TRBV29-1 and J is TRBJ2-5; a weak D match, TRBD2 (6 bases). The germline gives CDR1 SQVTM, CDR2 ANQGSEA. Trimming pared 3 bases from V and 5 bases from J, leaving 13 bases between. This CDR3 spans 13 amino acids. CDR3 DNA: TGCAGCGTTGACGGGGGAGCTGGCGAGACCCAGTACTTC. This gives the protein CSVDGGAGETQYF.

This rearrangement joins TRBV2 to TRBJ2-5; 9 nucleotides align to TRBD1. CDR1 SNHLY and CDR2 FYNNEI come from the germline V gene. Trimming at V came to 6 bases and at J to 5 bases, leaving 4 bases not matched to a gene. The CDR3 extends over 13 amino acids. The CDR3 bases are TGTGCCAGCAGCCCCACAGGGGGCGAGACCCAGTACTTC. It codes for CASSPTGGETQYF.

The CDR3 spells CATRETPYIYNEQFF. DNA for the CDR3: TGTGCCACCAGGGAGACTCCCTACATCTACAATGAGCAGTTCTTC. This rearrangement joins TRBV27 to TRBJ2-1; D might be TRBD1 or TRBD2, each matching 5 bases. The CDR3 contains 15 residues. Trimming left V 10 bases short and J 3 bases short, with 19 bases between. The germline gives CDR1 MNHEY, CDR2 SMNVEV (reference sequence).

Only one count was recorded for this clone. V gene TRBV10-2 combines with J gene TRBJ1-1; D possibly corresponds to TRBD1 (5 bases). The CDR3 has 12 amino acids. V was clipped by 7 bases and J by 5 bases, with 11 bases between them. Germline CDR1 is WSHSY and CDR2 is SAAADI. The CDR3 DNA is TGCGCCAGCACGGGGGTCTATACTGAAGCTTTCTTT. Translating gives CASTGVYTEAFF.

The V call is TRBV29-1, the J call TRBJ2-1; TRBD2 aligns across 12 bases. The J segment lost 4 bases and the V segment lost 1 base, leaving 2 bases of the junction unmatched. Germline loops: CDR1 SQVTM, CDR2 ANQGSEA. CDR3 length: 15 amino acids. Written as DNA, the CDR3 is TGCAGCGTTGAAGGGACTAGCGGGGCTTACAATGAGCAGTTCTTC. Translating it yields CSVEGTSGAYNEQFF.

This sequence joins TRBV14 and TRBJ2-2; 7 positions match TRBD1. Germline V gene lookup returns CDR1 SGHDN and CDR2 FVKESK. This CDR3 is 17 amino acids long. Unmatched junction bases numbered 7, after V lost 0 bases and J lost 3 bases. The CDR3 DNA follows: TGTGCCAGCAGCCAAGATGAGGGGGCACTGTACACCGGGGAGCTGTTTTTT. Protein sequence: CASSQDEGALYTGELFF.

The chain links TRBV7-9 to TRBJ2-3; no reliable D call. This CDR3 comprises 13 residues. Germline V CDR1 and CDR2: SEHNR, FQNEAQ (reference sequence). The germline V and J ends were trimmed by 6 bases and 2 bases, with 9 bases remaining between them. The CDR3 here is CASRVGATDTQYF. CDR3 nucleotide sequence: TGTGCCAGCAGGGTAGGAGCCACAGATACGCAGTATTTT.

This chain joins TRBV30 and TRBJ2-1; 9 positions agree with TRBD1. V lost 5 bases to trimming and J lost 8 bases; unmatched junction nucleotides: 7. This CDR3 region has 13 residues. The germline V gene has CDR1 GTSNPN and CDR2 SVGIG (reference sequence). CDR3 in DNA: TGTGCCTGGGGTGGGGACAGGGCACATGAGCAGTTCTTC. Protein product: CAWGGDRAHEQFF.

The chain links TRBV4-1 to TRBJ2-5; tentative D call: TRBD2 (6 bases). Germline values: CDR1 MGHRA, CDR2 YSYEKL. V lost 4 bases and J lost 2, with 17 bases in between. CDR3 size: 16 residues. For the CDR3, the DNA is TGCGCCAGCAGCCCCCGTGCCCCGGGGGTACAAGAGACCCAGTACTTC. Encoded protein: CASSPRAPGVQETQYF.

The count of this clone is one. The chain links TRBV29-1 to TRBJ2-1; 9 bases map to TRBD2. Germline V gene lookup returns CDR1 SQVTM and CDR2 ANQGSEA. V trimming: 7 bases; J trimming: 8 bases; junction bases outside the gene matches: 15. The CDR3 totals 15 residues. DNA of the CDR3: TGCAGCGCTCGAGGTGGTAGCGGGAGTGTCCATGAGCAGTTCTTC. It is translated as CSARGGSGSVHEQFF.

The chain carries TRBV27 and TRBJ2-3; D is undetermined. This CDR3 has 13 residues. V gave up 3 bases and J gave up 1 base, with 5 bases separating them. Germline V lookup: CDR1 MNHEY, CDR2 SMNVEV (reference sequence). Here the CDR3 DNA reads TGTGCCAGCAGTTTGAGGCGCACAGATACGCAGTATTTT. This sequence encodes CASSLRRTDTQYF.

The chain carries TRBV9 and TRBJ1-2, with D possibly matching TRBD1 (6 bases). The V and J ends lost 1 base and 4 bases respectively, with 11 bases between them. The CDR3 length is 14 residues. The germline gives CDR1 SGDLS, CDR2 YYNGEE. CDR3 region: CASSVRTEAYGYTF. CDR3 nucleotides: TGTGCCAGCAGCGTAAGGACAGAGGCCTATGGCTACACCTTC. Complete variable domain (other parts from reference TRBV9 and TRBJ1-2): DSGVTQTPKHLITATGQRVTLRCSPRSGDLSVYWYQQSLDQGLQFLIQYYNGEERAKGNILERFSAQQFPDLHSELNLSSLELGDSALYFCASSVRTEAYGYTFGSGTRLTVV.

The chain combines TRBV4-1 with TRBJ2-3; maybe TRBD2 (6 bases). Germline V gene lookup returns CDR1 MGHRA and CDR2 YSYEKL. This CDR3 is 14 amino acids long. Trimming left V 6 bases short and J 3 bases short, with 13 bases between. CDR3 region: CASRRLGGTDTQYF. The DNA for the CDR3 is TGCGCCAGCAGGCGACTAGGTGGTACAGATACGCAGTATTTT.

This clone was counted only a few times. The chain is built from TRBV7-9 and TRBJ2-7; D uncertain. Germline V lookup: CDR1 SEHNR, CDR2 FQNEAQ (reference sequence). The CDR3 consists of 16 residues. V shed 7 bases and J shed 0 bases, with 19 bases lying between them. CDR3 region: CASTRLAVLSSYEQYF. CDR3 nucleotide sequence: TGTGCCAGCACCCGGTTGGCGGTCCTCAGCTCCTACGAGCAGTACTTC. Filled out from reference TRBV7-9 and TRBJ2-7, the complete variable domain reads DTGVSQNPRHKITKRGQNVTFRCDPISEHNRLYWYRQTLGQGPEFLTYFQNEAQLEKSRLLSDRFSAERPKGSFSTLEIQRTEQGDSAMYLCASTRLAVLSSYEQYFGPGTRLTVT.

The chain employs TRBV7-2 and TRBJ2-7; 13 bases are shared with TRBD2. Germline V lookup: CDR1 SGHTA, CDR2 FQGNSA. The CDR3 consists of 15 residues. Trimming took 3 bases from V and 6 from J; bases not matched to a gene: 5. CDR3 bases: TGTGCCAGCAGCTTGACTAGCGGGAGGAGTGGCGAGCAGTACTTC. Translation gives CASSLTSGRSGEQYF.

The chain couples TRBV11-2 to TRBJ1-5; TRBD1 might be the D (5 bases). Trimming shortened V by 0 bases and J by 2 bases, and 11 bases separated the two germline ends. From germline, CDR1 is SGHAT and CDR2 FQNNGV. The CDR3 extends over 16 amino acids. In DNA, the CDR3 is TGTGCCAGCAGCTTAGATAGCAGGGATCGCAATCAGCCCCAGCATTTT. This gives the protein CASSLDSRDRNQPQHF.

The chain joins TRBV7-9 to TRBJ2-7, with D hard to call. The V gene lost 2 bases and the J gene lost 0 bases, with 11 bases spanning the gap. Germline lookup yields CDR1 SEHNR and CDR2 FQNEAQ (reference sequence). The CDR3 is made up of 15 amino acids. The CDR3 DNA is TGTGCCAGCAGCTTATATACGGAGAGCTCCTACGAGCAGTACTTC. Translated: CASSLYTESSYEQYF.

The chain couples TRBV4-2 to TRBJ1-4; 9 bases match TRBD1. The CDR3 totals 16 residues. V lost 1 base, J lost 4 bases, and 4 bases stayed unmatched. Per the germline V gene, CDR1 is LGHNA and CDR2 is YNFKEQ. The CDR3 protein is CASSQAKGQGNEKLFF. The CDR3 nucleotides are TGTGCCAGCAGCCAAGCCAAGGGACAGGGTAATGAAAAACTGTTTTTT.

The chain couples TRBV28 to TRBJ2-7; D possibly corresponds to TRBD2 (5 bases). This CDR3 has 12 amino acids. With 7 bases removed from V and 6 bases from J, the gap between germline ends came to 13 bases. Germline CDR1 and CDR2: MDHEN and SYDVKM. The CDR3 DNA reads TGTGCCAGCATAGAGGGTTCGGGCGAGCAGTACTTC. As protein: CASIEGSGEQYF.

CDR3 loop: CASSLVAAYEQYF. In nucleotides, the CDR3 is TGTGCCAGCAGCTTAGTGGCAGCCTACGAGCAGTACTTC. The chain couples TRBV11-1 to TRBJ2-7; no definite D call. The CDR3 is 13 amino acids. V lost 1 base to trimming and J lost 2 bases, with 6 bases between them. The germline V gene has CDR1 SGHAT and CDR2 FQDESV (reference sequence). The full variable domain, with the rest looked up from reference TRBV11-1 and TRBJ2-7, is EAEVAQSPRYKITEKSQAVAFWCDPISGHATLYWYRQILGQGPELLVQFQDESVVDDSQLPKDRFSAERLKGVDSTLKIQPAELGDSAMYLCASSLVAAYEQYFGPGTRLTVT.

The chain combines TRBV4-2 with TRBJ2-7; 7 bases match TRBD2. CDR1 and CDR2 (germline): LGHNA, YNFKEQ. The CDR3 extends over 17 amino acids. Trimming cost V 0 bases and J 2 bases; bases outside gene matches: 10. CDR3 sequence: CASSQDGDSGSPYEQYF. CDR3 nucleotides: TGTGCCAGCAGCCAAGATGGGGATAGCGGGTCTCCCTACGAGCAGTACTTC.

The genes are TRBV27 and TRBJ2-7, with a possible D match to TRBD1 (5 bases). The germline V gene encodes CDR1 MNHEY and CDR2 SMNVEV (reference sequence). The ends were cut back, 5 bases at V and 3 bases at J, with 11 bases in the middle. This CDR3 contains 13 residues. The CDR3: CASSLRQFYEQYF. DNA of the CDR3: TGTGCCAGCAGTCTTCGACAGTTCTACGAGCAGTACTTC.

This chain links TRBV7-3 with TRBJ1-5; 8 bases align to TRBD1. J gave up 7 bases and V 5 bases, and 7 bases lay outside the gene matches. The germline V gene encodes CDR1 SGHTA and CDR2 FQGTGA. The CDR3 is made up of 14 amino acids. In DNA, the CDR3 is TGTGCCAGCAGCCCACAGGGGGGTGGGCAGCCCCAGCATTTT. Its translation is CASSPQGGGQPQHF.

The chain has TRBV6-5 and TRBJ2-1, with a tentative D call TRBD2 (5 bases). The CDR3 loop spans 13 amino acids. Deletions cut 6 bases from V and 2 bases from J, with 8 bases between. CDR1 MNHEY and CDR2 SVGAGI come from the germline V gene. CDR3 region: CASRSGTYNEQFF. CDR3 DNA: TGTGCCAGCAGGAGCGGCACCTACAATGAGCAGTTCTTC.

The chain carries TRBV9 and TRBJ2-1, with D perhaps matching TRBD2 (6 bases). This CDR3 has 15 amino acids. The germline CDR1 and CDR2 sequences are SGDLS and YYNGEE. V was pared by 3 bases and J by 4 bases, with 14 bases between. The CDR3 reads CASSAAGSMYNEQFF. Written as DNA, the CDR3 is TGTGCCAGCAGCGCCGCCGGGAGTATGTACAATGAGCAGTTCTTC. The whole variable domain, filled in from reference TRBV9 and TRBJ2-1, reads DSGVTQTPKHLITATGQRVTLRCSPRSGDLSVYWYQQSLDQGLQFLIQYYNGEERAKGNILERFSAQQFPDLHSELNLSSLELGDSALYFCASSAAGSMYNEQFFGPGTRLTVL.

V usage is TRBV28 and J usage is TRBJ1-2; possibly TRBD1 for D (6 bases). V shed 5 bases and J shed 1 base, with 11 bases lying between them. The CDR3 loop spans 14 amino acids. Per the germline V gene, CDR1 is MDHEN and CDR2 is SYDVKM. The CDR3 loop reads CASSGQPINYGYTF. CDR3 DNA: TGTGCCAGCAGTGGACAGCCCATTAACTATGGCTACACCTTC.

The chain joins TRBV6-6 to TRBJ1-2; TRBD1 might be the D (5 bases). Trimming pared 4 bases from V and 0 bases from J, leaving 12 bases between. Germline CDR1 reads MNHNY; CDR2 reads SVGAGI (reference sequence). CDR3 length: 15 amino acids. CDR3 amino acids: CASSSLGQTNYGYTF. CDR3 nucleotides: TGTGCCAGCAGTTCGTTGGGGCAGACTAACTATGGCTACACCTTC.

The genes are TRBV29-1 and TRBJ1-1; 7 bases match TRBD1. CDR3 size: 13 residues. Looked up from germline, CDR1 is SQVTM and CDR2 is ANQGSEA. V gave up 6 bases and J gave up 0 bases; unmatched junction bases: 4. The CDR3 loop is CSVGGQMNTEAFF. In nucleotides, the CDR3 is TGCAGCGTCGGGGGACAGATGAACACTGAAGCTTTCTTT.

This clone was observed a few times. The rearrangement uses TRBV6-1 and TRBJ1-1; 9 nucleotides agree with TRBD1. Germline V lookup: CDR1 MNHNS, CDR2 SASEGT. This CDR3 region has 12 residues. Trimming removed 4 bases from V and 9 bases from J; junction bases left unmatched: 3. CDR3 amino acids: CASSGTGEQAFF. The CDR3 region has the DNA TGTGCCAGCAGTGGGACAGGGGAACAAGCTTTCTTT.

V gene TRBV28 combines with J gene TRBJ2-5; 9 bases match TRBD1. Losses at the gene ends were 5 bases for V and 5 bases for J; bases not matched to a gene: 9. This CDR3 has 15 residues. Germline V gene sequence: CDR1 MDHEN, CDR2 SYDVKM. CDR3 sequence: CASSLGQGGEETQYF. CDR3 nucleotide sequence: TGTGCCAGCAGTCTGGGACAGGGTGGCGAGGAGACCCAGTACTTC.